A selection of T cell receptor beta chains follows, all from one sample in a study of long-term antiretroviral therapy in people with HIV. Here immunoSEQ multiplex PCR was the method, and the copy in TCRdb shows in-frame clones only, minus some. The sample consists of over 30,000 clones, around 97% of them appearing once. The material sequenced was unsorted PBMCs, taken 7.6 years after starting antiretroviral therapy. The receptor source for this set is a man between 25 and 39 years old with HIV. CDR3s include the opening cysteine and the closing phenylalanine or tryptophan. The order of the fields is clone size, V gene, D gene, J gene, CDR3 protein, CDR3 DNA. The D gene is left open where the match is weak. A clone size is listed for some rows: how often the clone was seen (once, few, many), or a class if it is expanded.

NA,TRBV6-1,NA,TRBJ2-7,CASRTFRVAFYEQYF,TGTGCCAGCCGGACCTTCCGGGTCGCTTTCTACGAGCAGTACTTC
NA,TRBV6-5,NA,TRBJ1-2,CASSYSPEGTGYTF,TGTGCCAGCAGTTACTCCCCCGAGGGGACGGGCTACACCTTC
NA,TRBV7-2,TRBD2,TRBJ2-7,CASSHSGGPYEQYF,TGTGCCAGCAGCCATAGCGGGGGGCCGTACGAGCAGTACTTC
once,TRBV5-5,TRBD2,TRBJ2-2,CASSFNPGRTNTGELFF,TGTGCCAGCAGCTTTAACCCCGGGAGGACGAACACCGGGGAGCTGTTTTTT
NA,TRBV7-8,TRBD1,TRBJ1-2,CASSVLRQGTYGYTF,TGTGCCAGCAGCGTACTGCGACAGGGGACGTATGGCTACACCTTC
NA,TRBV15,NA,TRBJ2-3,CATSRGPETDTQYF,TGTGCCACCAGCAGAGGTCCAGAAACAGATACGCAGTATTTT
NA,TRBV11-2,NA,TRBJ2-7,CASSLVGGSSYEQYF,TGTGCCAGCAGCTTAGTAGGAGGGAGCTCCTACGAGCAGTACTTC
NA,TRBV9,TRBD2,TRBJ2-3,CASSVGTSGADTQYF,TGTGCCAGCAGCGTCGGGACTAGCGGCGCAGATACGCAGTATTTT
once,TRBV7-6,TRBD2,TRBJ2-1,CASRLGGRASGRHTFF,TGTGCCAGCAGGTTGGGGGGTCGGGCTAGCGGGAGGCATACGTTCTTC
NA,TRBV6-5,NA,TRBJ1-2,CASSPLAGRYTF,TGTGCCAGCAGCCCTTTGGCAGGGCGATACACCTTC
NA,TRBV11-1,TRBD1,TRBJ1-5,CASSQGQRNQPQHF,TGTGCCAGCAGCCAGGGACAGCGAAATCAGCCCCAGCATTTT
NA,TRBV4-2,NA,TRBJ1-5,CASSQDSLTARSNQPQHF,TGTGCCAGCAGCCAAGATTCCTTGACAGCGAGGAGCAATCAGCCCCAGCATTTT
NA,TRBV2,NA,TRBJ2-1,CASSDNPQANEQFF,TGTGCCAGCAGTGATAATCCTCAGGCCAATGAGCAGTTCTTC
NA,TRBV4-3,NA,TRBJ2-1,CASSQRSHEGNEQFF,TGCGCCAGCAGCCAGAGGTCCCATGAAGGGAATGAGCAGTTCTTC
once,TRBV7-3,NA,TRBJ2-2,CARQLDRTGELFF,TGTGCCAGACAACTAGACAGAACCGGGGAGCTGTTTTTT
NA,TRBV5-1,TRBD1,TRBJ1-4,CATSRGLGEKLFF,TGCGCCACCAGCAGGGGGTTAGGGGAAAAACTGTTTTTT
large,TRBV4-3,NA,TRBJ2-3,CASSQNGEYSTDTQYF,TGCGCCAGCAGCCAGAACGGGGAGTATAGCACAGATACGCAGTATTTT
NA,TRBV27,TRBD2,TRBJ2-5,CASSPSAGGGWETQYF,TGTGCCAGCAGTCCCTCGGCGGGAGGCGGGTGGGAGACCCAGTACTTC
NA,TRBV4-1,NA,TRBJ2-1,CASSQDLGDLYNEQFF,TGCGCCAGCAGCCAAGATCTCGGCGATCTATACAATGAGCAGTTCTTC
NA,TRBV6-1,NA,TRBJ1-3,CASSPPGNTNTIYF,TGTGCCAGCAGTCCCCCAGGGAATACAAACACCATATATTTT
NA,TRBV7-8,NA,TRBJ1-4,CASSLSRGLPAEKLFF,TGTGCCAGCAGCTTATCCAGGGGACTACCCGCCGAAAAACTGTTTTTT
once,TRBV27,NA,TRBJ2-7,CASSSRVAGTYEQYF,TGTGCCAGCTCCAGTAGAGTAGCAGGGACCTACGAGCAGTACTTC
NA,TRBV5-4,TRBD1,TRBJ2-2,CASSFTGVDTGELFF,TGTGCCAGCAGCTTTACAGGGGTCGACACCGGGGAGCTGTTTTTT
NA,TRBV6-6,NA,TRBJ2-4,CASSYSGRKNIQYF,TGTGCCAGCAGTTACTCCGGCAGAAAAAACATTCAGTACTTC
once,TRBV7-2,NA,TRBJ2-3,CASSLGLDTDTQYF,TGTGCCAGCAGCTTAGGTTTGGACACAGATACGCAGTATTTT
NA,TRBV4-3,NA,TRBJ1-5,CASSQDGTRQPQHF,TGCGCCAGCAGCCAAGATGGGACTCGTCAGCCCCAGCATTTT
NA,TRBV7-9,TRBD1,TRBJ1-2,CASSLARDRVSPYTF,TGTGCCAGCAGCTTGGCCCGAGACAGGGTTTCGCCCTACACCTTC
NA,TRBV27,NA,TRBJ1-1,CASRIIENTEAFF,TGTGCCAGCAGAATAATAGAGAACACTGAAGCTTTCTTT
NA,TRBV5-5,TRBD2,TRBJ2-3,CASSYEPTGGRTDTQYF,TGTGCCAGCAGCTACGAACCGACGGGGGGACGCACAGATACGCAGTATTTT
NA,TRBV11-3,NA,TRBJ1-1,CASSLQPGAEAFF,TGTGCCAGCAGCTTACAGCCGGGAGCTGAAGCTTTCTTT
NA,TRBV4-1,TRBD1,TRBJ2-3,CASSQPRDSRNTQYF,TGCGCCAGCAGCCAACCCCGGGACAGCCGGAATACGCAGTATTTT
NA,TRBV9,NA,TRBJ2-5,CASSVGGYTETQYF,TGTGCCAGCAGCGTTGGGGGGTACACGGAGACCCAGTACTTC
NA,TRBV11-2,NA,TRBJ2-5,CASSFNFQETQYF,TGTGCCAGCAGCTTCAACTTCCAAGAGACCCAGTACTTC
NA,TRBV6-5,TRBD1,TRBJ2-7,CASSPTGVTYEQYF,TGTGCCAGCAGCCCAACAGGGGTGACCTACGAGCAGTACTTC
NA,TRBV9,TRBD2,TRBJ2-2,CASSTGGLGTGELFF,TGTGCCAGCAGCACGGGGGGGCTGGGCACCGGGGAGCTGTTTTTT
NA,TRBV5-1,NA,TRBJ2-7,CASSFSGYEQYF,TGCGCCAGCAGCTTTTCCGGGTACGAGCAGTACTTC
NA,TRBV7-3,NA,TRBJ1-1,CASIKNKGGRDTEAFF,TGTGCCAGCATCAAAAATAAAGGGGGGCGCGACACTGAAGCTTTCTTT
NA,TRBV6-1,NA,TRBJ2-1,CASSPSQRNNEQFF,TGTGCCAGCAGTCCCTCCCAAAGGAACAATGAGCAGTTCTTC
NA,TRBV7-2,NA,TRBJ1-6,CASSLRGLTEALHF,TGTGCCAGCAGCTTGAGGGGTCTTACGGAAGCCCTCCACTTT
NA,TRBV7-3,NA,TRBJ2-3,CASSSVGGGDTQYF,TGTGCCAGCAGCTCCGTAGGGGGGGGAGATACGCAGTATTTT
once,TRBV5-1,NA,TRBJ2-7,CASSLPRAGFYEQYF,TGCGCCAGCAGCTTGCCCCGGGCGGGGTTCTACGAGCAGTACTTC
NA,TRBV5-1,NA,TRBJ2-7,CASSLGTNSYEQYF,TGCGCCAGCAGCTTGGGGACTAACTCCTACGAGCAGTACTTC
once,TRBV4-1,NA,TRBJ1-5,CASSFRGGQPQHF,TGCGCCAGCAGCTTCAGGGGCGGTCAGCCCCAGCATTTT
NA,TRBV7-2,TRBD2,TRBJ2-3,CASSPGGGTQYF,TGTGCCAGCAGCCCCGGCGGGGGGACGCAGTATTTT
NA,TRBV11-3,NA,TRBJ2-1,CASSDYGGADYNEQFF,TGTGCCAGCAGCGATTATGGGGGCGCTGATTACAATGAGCAGTTCTTC
NA,TRBV2,NA,TRBJ1-5,CASSQNYRSQPQHF,TGTGCCAGCAGTCAAAACTACAGGAGTCAGCCCCAGCATTTT
NA,TRBV7-9,NA,TRBJ2-7,CASSLGRIAGEQYF,TGTGCCAGCAGCTTAGGACGGATAGCCGGAGAGCAGTACTTC
NA,TRBV13,NA,TRBJ2-2,CASSSPGTTTGELFF,TGTGCCAGCAGCTCGCCCGGGACAACCACCGGGGAGCTGTTTTTT
NA,TRBV5-6,TRBD2,TRBJ2-7,CASSLAGGAYEQYF,TGTGCCAGCAGCCTGGCTGGGGGGGCCTACGAGCAGTACTTC
few,TRBV5-6,NA,TRBJ2-1,CASSSGDPPYNEQFF,TGTGCCAGCAGCTCAGGGGACCCACCATACAATGAGCAGTTCTTC